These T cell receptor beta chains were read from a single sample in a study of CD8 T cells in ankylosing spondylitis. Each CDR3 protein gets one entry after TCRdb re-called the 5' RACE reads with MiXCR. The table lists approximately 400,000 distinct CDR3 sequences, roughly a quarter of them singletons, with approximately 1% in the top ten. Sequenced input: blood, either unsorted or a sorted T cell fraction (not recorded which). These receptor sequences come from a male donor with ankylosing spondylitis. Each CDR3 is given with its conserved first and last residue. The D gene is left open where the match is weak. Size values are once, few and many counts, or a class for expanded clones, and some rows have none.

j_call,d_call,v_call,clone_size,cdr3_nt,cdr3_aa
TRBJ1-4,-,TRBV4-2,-,TGTGCCAGCAGCCAAAAGGACACCGCAACTAATGAAAAACTGTTTTTT,CASSQKDTATNEKLFF
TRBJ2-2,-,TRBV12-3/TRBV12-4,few,TGTGCCAGCAGCTTTTTCCCGGGGACCGGGGAGCTGTTTTTT,CASSFFPGTGELFF
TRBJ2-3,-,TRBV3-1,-,TGTGCCAGCAGCTCACGTACCGTGAGCACAGATACGCAGTATTTT,CASSSRTVSTDTQYF
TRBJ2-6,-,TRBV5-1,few,TGCGCCAGCAGCCTCAGACCCTCCTCTGGGGCCAACGTCCTGACTTTC,CASSLRPSSGANVLTF
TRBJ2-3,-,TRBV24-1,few,TGTGCCACCAGCAATACGGGACATAATCCAGATACGCAGTATTTT,CATSNTGHNPDTQYF
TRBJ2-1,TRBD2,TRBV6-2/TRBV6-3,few,TGTGCCAGCACCAAGGACGGGTCTAGCGGGAGGGGGGAGCAGTTCTTC,CASTKDGSSGRGEQFF
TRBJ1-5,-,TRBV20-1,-,TGCAGTGCTTACAGGACGGGGGATCAGCCCCAGCATTTT,CSAYRTGDQPQHF
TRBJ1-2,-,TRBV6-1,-,TGTGCCAGCAGCCCGAACAGGGATGTTAACTATGGCTACACCTTC,CASSPNRDVNYGYTF
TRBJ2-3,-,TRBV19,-,TGTGCCAGTAGTATGCGAAGTGGGGGGAACACAGATACGCAGTATTTT,CASSMRSGGNTDTQYF
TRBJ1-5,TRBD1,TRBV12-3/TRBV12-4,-,TGTGCCAGCAGTCGGGGACAGAATACGGCCGGGAATCAGCCCCAGCATTTT,CASSRGQNTAGNQPQHF
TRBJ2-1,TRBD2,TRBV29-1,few,TGCAGCGAGAGGCTAGCGGGGGCTAATGAGCAGTTCTTC,CSERLAGANEQFF
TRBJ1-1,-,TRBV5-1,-,TGCGCCAGCAGCCGAGTCCCCTCGACAACAGCGAACACTGAAGCTTTCTTT,CASSRVPSTTANTEAFF
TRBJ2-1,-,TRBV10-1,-,TGCGCCAGCAGTGGGGCAGCGGGGACTACAGGGGAGCAGTTCTTC,CASSGAAGTTGEQFF
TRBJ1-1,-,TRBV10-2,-,TGCGCCAGCGAGTTCGGGGGGGGAACTGAAGCTTTCTTT,CASEFGGGTEAFF
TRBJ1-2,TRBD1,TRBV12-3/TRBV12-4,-,TGTGCCAGCAGTTTTGCAGGGGGCGTCTATGGCTACACCTTC,CASSFAGGVYGYTF
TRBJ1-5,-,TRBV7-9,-,TGTGCCAGCAGCCCGGGGCGGAGTCAGCCCCAGCATTTT,CASSPGRSQPQHF
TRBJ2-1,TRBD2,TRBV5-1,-,TGCGCCAGCAGAAGTCTACTAGCGTCTTCCTACAATGAGCAGTTCTTC,CASRSLLASSYNEQFF
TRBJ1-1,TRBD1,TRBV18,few,TGTGCCAGCTCACCAGTAGGACAGGGGGCCACTGAAGCTTTCTTT,CASSPVGQGATEAFF
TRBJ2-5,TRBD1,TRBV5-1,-,TGCGCCAGCAGCTTGGCCGGAACAGGGGAAGGGGAGACCCAGTACTTC,CASSLAGTGEGETQYF
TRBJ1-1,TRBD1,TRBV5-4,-,TGTGCCAGCAGCACCGGGCAGGGGGACACTGAAGCTTTCTTT,CASSTGQGDTEAFF
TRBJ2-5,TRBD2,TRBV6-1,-,TGTGCCATCAGTGACGCGCTTGGCCTAGCGGCACAAGAGACCCAGTACTTC,CAISDALGLAAQETQYF
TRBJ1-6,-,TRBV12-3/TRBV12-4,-,TGTGCCAGCAGTCCCCGGGTGTCCTATAATTCACCCCTCCACTTT,CASSPRVSYNSPLHF
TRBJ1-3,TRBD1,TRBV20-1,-,TGCAGTGCTAGAAGGCCCGGGACAGCTGGAAACACCATATATTTT,CSARRPGTAGNTIYF
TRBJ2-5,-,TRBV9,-,TGTGCCAGCAGCGTAGGGTCAGTTCAAGAGACCCAGTACTTC,CASSVGSVQETQYF
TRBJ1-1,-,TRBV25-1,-,TGTGCCAGCAGTGAGTACGGTTTGAACACTGAAGCTTTCTTT,CASSEYGLNTEAFF
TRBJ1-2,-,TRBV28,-,TGTGCCAGCAGTCCCATCCTAAACTATGGCTACACCTTC,CASSPILNYGYTF
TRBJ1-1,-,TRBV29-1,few,TGCAGCGTTACAAACACTGAAGCTTTCTTT,CSVTNTEAFF
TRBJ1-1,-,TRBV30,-,TGTGCCTGGACCGTAAATCGGGGAGAAGCTTTCTTT,CAWTVNRGEAFF
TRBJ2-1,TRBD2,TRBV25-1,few,TGTGCCAGCAGTGAAGGGACTAGCGGGAGTTCCCACAATGAGCAGTTCTTC,CASSEGTSGSSHNEQFF
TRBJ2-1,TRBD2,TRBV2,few,TGTGCCAGCAAGAAGACCGGGACTAGCGGGGACAATGAGCAGTTCTTC,CASKKTGTSGDNEQFF
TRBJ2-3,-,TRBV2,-,TGTGCCAGCGACCAGGACTCTCACACAGATACGCAGTATTTT,CASDQDSHTDTQYF
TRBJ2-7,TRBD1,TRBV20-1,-,TGCAGTGCCGATCGCCGACAGGGGTCCTACGAGCAGTACTTC,CSADRRQGSYEQYF
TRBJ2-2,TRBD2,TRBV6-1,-,TGTGCCAGCAGCGCGGGAGCGGAGAACGGGGAGCTGTTTTTT,CASSAGAENGELFF
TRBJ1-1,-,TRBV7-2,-,TGTGCCAGCAGCTTTTTGGGGTCCAGGACTGAAGCTTTCTTT,CASSFLGSRTEAFF
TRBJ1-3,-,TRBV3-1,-,TGTGCCAGCAGCCAAGGCAGGGGCGGAAACACCATATATTTT,CASSQGRGGNTIYF
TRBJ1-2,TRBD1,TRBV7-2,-,TGTGCCAGCAGCTCAGACAGGGGGCTGGGCTATGGCTACACCTTC,CASSSDRGLGYGYTF
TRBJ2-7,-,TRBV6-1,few,TGTGCCAGCAGACTACTGCGGGGCTCCTACGAGCAGTACTTC,CASRLLRGSYEQYF
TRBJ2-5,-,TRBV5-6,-,TGTGCCAGCAGCTTGTATCGGCAGGAAGAGACCCAGTACTTC,CASSLYRQEETQYF
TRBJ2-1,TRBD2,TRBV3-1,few,TGTGCCAGCAGCCAACGGTTTGCGGGAGGGGGGAATGAGCAGTTCTTC,CASSQRFAGGGNEQFF
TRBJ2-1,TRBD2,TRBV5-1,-,TGCGCCAGCAGCTTGGGGGCGGGAGAGTCTTTCAATGAGCAGTTCTTC,CASSLGAGESFNEQFF
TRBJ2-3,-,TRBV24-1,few,TGTGCCACCAGTAGGGACCAGAACACAGATACGCAGTATTTT,CATSRDQNTDTQYF
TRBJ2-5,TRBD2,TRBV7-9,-,TGTGCCAGCAGCCTAAGACTAGCGGGGCCCCAAGAGACCCAGTACTTC,CASSLRLAGPQETQYF
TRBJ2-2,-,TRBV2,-,TGTGCCAGCAGTGGGGCTGGGGGGAACTATTACACCGGGGAGCTGTTTTTT,CASSGAGGNYYTGELFF
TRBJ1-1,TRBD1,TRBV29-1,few,TGCAGGGCAGGGGGCACTGAAGCTTTCTTT,CRAGGTEAFF
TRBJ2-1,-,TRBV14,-,TGTGCCAGCAGCCAAGAAGTGCGAGGGGTTCTACTCGATGAGCAGTTCTTC,CASSQEVRGVLLDEQFF